This section outlines one TCR beta chain sequence together with its context. What it recognizes is unknown. The data were obtained in a study of T cell responses to AZD1222 COVID-19 vaccine. Study-level points and caveats: Scientists sampled the repertoires only once the peak T cell response had passed. There were vaccine-associated CD4 TCRs across spike, dominant at 160-218 and 743-854.

CDR1 and CDR2 from the germline V gene are SQVTM and ANQGSEA. The germline V and J ends were trimmed by 2 bases and 2 bases, with 10 bases remaining between them. The CDR3 contains 14 residues. Produced via immunoSEQ multiplex PCR; TCRdb's table is partial and in-frame only. The sample holds 150,000 to 180,000 clones; 75% to 90% are singletons and the top ten take 6.9%. The sample in question was peripheral blood, obtained after recovery from COVID-19. This chain links TRBV29-1 with TRBJ1-5; D remains unclear. This TCR came from an adult who had recovered from COVID-19. This chain's CDR3 is CSVERRRGNQPQHF. The CDR3, as DNA: TGCAGCGTTGAAAGGCGACGGGGCAATCAGCCCCAGCATTTT.